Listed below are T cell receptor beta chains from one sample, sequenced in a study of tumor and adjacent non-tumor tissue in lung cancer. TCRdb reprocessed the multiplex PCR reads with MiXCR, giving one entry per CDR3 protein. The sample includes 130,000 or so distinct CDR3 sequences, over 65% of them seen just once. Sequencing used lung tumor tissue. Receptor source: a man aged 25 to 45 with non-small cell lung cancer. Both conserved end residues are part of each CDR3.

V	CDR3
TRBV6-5	CAASYETTGVLTDTQYF
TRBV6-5	CASSRLAGGDTQYF
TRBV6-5	CASSYVSRGTCEQYF
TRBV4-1	CASSQGTEAFF
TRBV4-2	CANSQEASGGPGETQYF
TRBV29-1	CSLSQGAATEAFF
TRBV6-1	CASTGVAGSGNTIYF
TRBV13	CASSLESSYEQYF
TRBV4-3	CASSQRYRGKETQYF
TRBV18	CASSRTSIGTDTQYF
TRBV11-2	CASSLNRVEQFF
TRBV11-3	CASSPTPGIEQFF
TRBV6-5	CASWLSGSNGHFF
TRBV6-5	CASSHGASTDTQHF
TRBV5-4	CASSSDRVPLYEQYF
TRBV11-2	CASSLVGGVGTGEPFF
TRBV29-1	CSASVRGPQDTQYF
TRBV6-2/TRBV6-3	CASRNIMSMRGAEAFF
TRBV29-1	CSVEASSRYNEQFF
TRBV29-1	CSAPGQGANEHYF
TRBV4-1	CVSSQLTSVRSGELFF
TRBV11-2	CSSSFAYTEAFF
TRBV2	CASRLAGELFF
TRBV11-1	CASSLGQLQFF
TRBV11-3	CASSLGPRSPYGYTF
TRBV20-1	CSASTGGVSGYTF
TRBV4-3	CASSPGTSGGTDTRYF
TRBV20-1	CSTRDGGEWEETQYF
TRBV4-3	CASSHSVASTDAQYF
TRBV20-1	CSVRDTGTGLHYGYAF
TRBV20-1	CSALGRTIYEQYF
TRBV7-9	CASSPGGWTDTQYF
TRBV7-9	CASSLAATNEKLFF
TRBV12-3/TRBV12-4	CATSSGPVNRKSEAFF